This T cell receptor beta chain originates from a study of spatial heterogeneity in lung cancer. General observations from the study: Blood showed ubiquitous tumor TCRs more often at resection than at routine follow-up.

Time point: sample taken at primary tumor resection. Unsorted whole RNA from tumor, nontumor lung or frozen PBMC underwent sequencing. The donor group consisted of roughly 70 patients who had untreated, early-stage non-small cell lung cancer. In regard to this clonotype: Its specificity is unknown.

Germline assignment: CDR1 DFQATT and CDR2 SNEGSKA (reference sequence). Trimming left V 5 bases short and J 1 base short, with 18 bases between. The CDR3 sequence is 15 residues long. MiXCR was run by TCRdb on the 5' RACE reads, yielding one entry per CDR3 protein. The table lists 50,000 to 55,000 distinct CDR3 sequences, 6% to 9% of them singletons. The material was PBMCs, obtained at surgery. This receptor was identified in a female donor with early-stage non-small cell lung cancer. V usage is TRBV20-1 and J usage is TRBJ2-7; no firm D call. The CDR3 region has the DNA TGCAGTGCTCCCCACTACGGAAGATCTTCCTACGAGCAGTACTTC. Residues: CSAPHYGRSSYEQYF.